This TCR beta chain was documented in a study of T cell responses to AZD1222 COVID-19 vaccine. Using immunoSEQ multiplex PCR, the repertoire was profiled, and TCRdb retains in-frame clones only, with some absent. The profile shows some 190,000 clones, 80% to 95% of them singletons. This clone was seen a single time. The antigen remains undetermined. V shed 1 base and J shed 9 bases, with 9 bases lying between them. The CDR3 has 12 amino acids. CDR1 and CDR2 from the germline V gene are SEHNR and FQNEAQ (reference sequence). Analyses pooled second doses at about 4 or about 12 weeks. General observations from the study: Among those given AZD1222, only five or six were seropositive at baseline. Two AZD1222 doses significantly raised spike-specific TCR breadth and depth over controls.

This TCR derives from an adult who received the AZD1222 COVID-19 vaccine. Sequencing was performed on peripheral blood, taken 28 days after the second AZD1222 dose. J is TRBJ1-1 and V is TRBV7-9; TRBD1 might be the D (5 bases). The CDR3 spells CASSLVAGQAFF. In DNA form, the CDR3 reads TGTGCCAGCAGCTTAGTGGCGGGGCAAGCTTTCTTT. Full variable domain (rest looked up from reference TRBV7-9 and TRBJ1-1): DTGVSQNPRHKITKRGQNVTFRCDPISEHNRLYWYRQTLGQGPEFLTYFQNEAQLEKSRLLSDRFSAERPKGSFSTLEIQRTEQGDSAMYLCASSLVAGQAFFGQGTRLTVV.